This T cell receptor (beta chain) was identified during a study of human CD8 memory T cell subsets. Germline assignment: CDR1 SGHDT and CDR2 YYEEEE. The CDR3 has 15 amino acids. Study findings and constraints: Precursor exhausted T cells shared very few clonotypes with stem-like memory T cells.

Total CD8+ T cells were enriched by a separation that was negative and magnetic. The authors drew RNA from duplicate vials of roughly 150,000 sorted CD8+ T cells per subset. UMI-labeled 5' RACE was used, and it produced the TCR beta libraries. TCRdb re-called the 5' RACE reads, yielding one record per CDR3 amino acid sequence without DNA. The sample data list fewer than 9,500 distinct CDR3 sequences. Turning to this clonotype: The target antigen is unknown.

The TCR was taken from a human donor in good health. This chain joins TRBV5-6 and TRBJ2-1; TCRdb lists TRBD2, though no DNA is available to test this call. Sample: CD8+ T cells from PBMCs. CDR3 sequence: CASSLGLAGYNEQFF. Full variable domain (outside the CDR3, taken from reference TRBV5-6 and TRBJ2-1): DAGVTQSPTHLIKTRGQQVTLRCSPKSGHDTVSWYQQALGQGPQFIFQYYEEEERQRGNFPDRFSGHQFPNYSSELNVNALLLGDSALYLCASSLGLAGYNEQFFGPGTRLTVL.